The source of this TCR beta chain is a study of blood T cell repertoires in COVID-19. With V trimmed by 0 bases and J by 9 bases, 9 bases remained unmatched. The CDR3 is 16 amino acids. The V gene's germline CDR1 is LNHNV and CDR2 YYDKDF (reference sequence). The assay was immunoSEQ multiplex PCR, and TCRdb's table has in-frame clones only and misses some. Of approximately 170,000 clones detected, about 83% appear once; the ten largest clones hold approximately 18%. Sequencing was done on a sample of peripheral blood. The sequence derives from a woman in her 70s who had recovered from COVID-19. This rearrangement joins TRBV15 to TRBJ1-5; 9 bases map to TRBD1. CDR3 DNA: TGTGCCACCAGCAGAGAAGGAACGGGGACAGGGTTGCCCCAGCATTTT. Its protein is CATSREGTGTGLPQHF.